This TCR beta chain was recovered during a study of T-cell reconstitution after alpha-beta-depleted transplantation in children. V lost 2 bases to trimming and J lost 2 bases, with 11 bases between them. Germline V gene lookup returns CDR1 DFQATT and CDR2 SNEGSKA (reference sequence). CDR3 length: 14 residues. This clonotype was recorded many times. Unique molecular identifiers were incorporated during preparation of the TCRbeta library. Each CDR3 protein gets one entry after TCRdb re-called the PCR reads with MiXCR. Of fewer than 85,000 distinct CDR3 sequences listed, 13% to 15% are singletons. This clonotype originated in a male patient under 10 years old who had a stem cell transplant for acute lymphoblastic leukemia, so the T cells may come from the graft donor. The chain has TRBV20-1 and TRBJ2-3; D gene unclear. The sequencing used PBMCs, mostly from graft donor cells, collected 180 days after TCRalphabeta/CD19-depleted stem cell transplant. CDR3 protein: CSARSMGFTDTQYF. CDR3 DNA sequence: TGCAGTGCTAGATCGATGGGGTTCACAGATACGCAGTATTTT.